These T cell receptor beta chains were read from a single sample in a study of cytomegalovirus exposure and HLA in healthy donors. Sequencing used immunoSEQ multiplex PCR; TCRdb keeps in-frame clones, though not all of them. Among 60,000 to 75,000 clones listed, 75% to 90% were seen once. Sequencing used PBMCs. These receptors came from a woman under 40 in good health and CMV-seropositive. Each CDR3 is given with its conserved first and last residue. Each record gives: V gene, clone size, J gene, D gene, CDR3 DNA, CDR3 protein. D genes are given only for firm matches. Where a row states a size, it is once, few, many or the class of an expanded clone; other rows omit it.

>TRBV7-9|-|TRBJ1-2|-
TGTGCCAGCAGCTTAGCCGGGGGAGGCTATGGCTACACCTTC
CASSLAGGGYGYTF
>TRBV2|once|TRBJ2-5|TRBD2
TGTGCCGGGAGGGTGTCCGAGACCCAGTACTTC
CAGRVSETQYF
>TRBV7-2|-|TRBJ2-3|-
TGTGCCAGCAGCTTAGAAGCGGGCCACACAGATACGCAGTATTTT
CASSLEAGHTDTQYF
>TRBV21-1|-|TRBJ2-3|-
TGTGCCAGCACCAAGGGGGGGGGCACAGATACGCAGTATTTT
CASTKGGGTDTQYF
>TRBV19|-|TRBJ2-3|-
TGTGCCAGTAGGTCGAGAATTACAGATACGCAGTATTTT
CASRSRITDTQYF
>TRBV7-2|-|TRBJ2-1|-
TGTGCCAGCAGCTCGCAGGGGCGCTGGGACAATGAGCAGTTCTTC
CASSSQGRWDNEQFF
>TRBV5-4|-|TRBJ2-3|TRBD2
TGTGCCAGCAGCTTTGAGCGGGAAATCACAGATACGCAGTATTTT
CASSFEREITDTQYF
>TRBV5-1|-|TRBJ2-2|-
TGCGCCAGCAGCTTGCTGACGGAGGGCACCGGGGAGCTGTTTTTT
CASSLLTEGTGELFF
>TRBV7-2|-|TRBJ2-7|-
TGTGCCAGCAGCTTAGACTCACAGGAGCAGTACTTC
CASSLDSQEQYF
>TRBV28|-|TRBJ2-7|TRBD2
TGTGCCAGCAGTTTGCCTAGCGGGAGTCGGGTCGAGCAGTACTTC
CASSLPSGSRVEQYF